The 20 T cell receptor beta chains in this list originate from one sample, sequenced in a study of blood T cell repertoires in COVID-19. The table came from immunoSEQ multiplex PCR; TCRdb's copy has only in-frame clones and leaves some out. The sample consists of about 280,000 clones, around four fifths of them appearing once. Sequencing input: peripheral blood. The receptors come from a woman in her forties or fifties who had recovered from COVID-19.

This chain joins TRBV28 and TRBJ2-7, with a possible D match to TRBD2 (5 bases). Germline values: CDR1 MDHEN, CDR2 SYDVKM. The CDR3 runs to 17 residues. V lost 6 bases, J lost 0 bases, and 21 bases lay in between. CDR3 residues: CASREVIDQNFSYEQYF. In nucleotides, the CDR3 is TGTGCCAGCAGGGAGGTGATCGACCAAAATTTCTCCTACGAGCAGTACTTC. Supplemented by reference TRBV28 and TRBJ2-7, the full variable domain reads DVKVTQSSRYLVKRTGEKVFLECVQDMDHENMFWYRQDPGLGLRLIYFSYDVKMKEKGDIPEGYSVSREKKERFSLILESASTNQTSMYLCASREVIDQNFSYEQYFGPGTRLTVT.

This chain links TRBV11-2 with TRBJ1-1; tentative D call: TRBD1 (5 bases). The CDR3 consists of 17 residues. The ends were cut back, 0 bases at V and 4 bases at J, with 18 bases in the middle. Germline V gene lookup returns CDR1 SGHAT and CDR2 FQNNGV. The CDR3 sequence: CASSLDLTGRLGTEAFF. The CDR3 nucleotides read TGTGCCAGCAGCTTAGACCTTACAGGACGGCTCGGCACTGAAGCTTTCTTT.

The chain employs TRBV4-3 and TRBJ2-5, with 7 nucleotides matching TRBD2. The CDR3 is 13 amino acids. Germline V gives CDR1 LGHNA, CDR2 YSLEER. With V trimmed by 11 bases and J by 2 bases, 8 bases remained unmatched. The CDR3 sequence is CAARGGKQETQYF. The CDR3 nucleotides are TGCGCCGCCCGCGGGGGAAAACAAGAGACCCAGTACTTC.

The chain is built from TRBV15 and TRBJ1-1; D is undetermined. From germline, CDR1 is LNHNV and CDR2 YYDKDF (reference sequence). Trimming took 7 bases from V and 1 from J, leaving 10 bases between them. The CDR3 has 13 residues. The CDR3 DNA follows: TGTGCCACCACCCCGAGGCCGAACACTGAAGCTTTCTTT. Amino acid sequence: CATTPRPNTEAFF.

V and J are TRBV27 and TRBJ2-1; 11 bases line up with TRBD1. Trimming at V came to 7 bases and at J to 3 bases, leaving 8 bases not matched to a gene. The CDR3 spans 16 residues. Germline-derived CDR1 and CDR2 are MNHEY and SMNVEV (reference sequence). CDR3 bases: TGTGCCAGCACCCAATTAGGGACAGGGGGCTACAATGAGCAGTTCTTC. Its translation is CASTQLGTGGYNEQFF.

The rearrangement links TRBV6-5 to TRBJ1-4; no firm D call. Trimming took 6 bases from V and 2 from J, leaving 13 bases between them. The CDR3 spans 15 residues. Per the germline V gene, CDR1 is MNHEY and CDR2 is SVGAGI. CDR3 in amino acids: CASRPDYSTNEKLFF. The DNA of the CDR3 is TGTGCCAGCAGACCGGACTATTCTACTAATGAAAAACTGTTTTTT.

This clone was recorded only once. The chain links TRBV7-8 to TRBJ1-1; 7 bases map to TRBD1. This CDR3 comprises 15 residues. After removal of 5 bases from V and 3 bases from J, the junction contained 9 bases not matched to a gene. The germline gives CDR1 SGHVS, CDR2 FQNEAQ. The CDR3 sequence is CASSKTQGVDTEAFF. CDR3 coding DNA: TGTGCCAGCAGCAAAACGCAGGGGGTCGACACTGAAGCTTTCTTT.

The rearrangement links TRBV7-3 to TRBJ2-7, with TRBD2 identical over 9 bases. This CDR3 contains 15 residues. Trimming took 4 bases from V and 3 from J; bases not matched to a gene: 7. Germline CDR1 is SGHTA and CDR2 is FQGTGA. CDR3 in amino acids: CASSSPASGVYEQYF. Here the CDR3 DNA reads TGTGCCAGCAGCTCCCCAGCTAGCGGGGTCTACGAGCAGTACTTC.

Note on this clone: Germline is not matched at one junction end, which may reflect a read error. CDR3 DNA sequence: TGTGCCACCAGAGATTCGGGACAGGGAATCACCGGGGAGCTGTTTTTT. This sequence encodes CATRDSGQGITGELFF. This sequence joins TRBV24-1 and TRBJ2-2; 9 bases line up with TRBD1. Germline V gives CDR1 KGHDR, CDR2 SFDVKD. The CDR3 spans 16 residues.

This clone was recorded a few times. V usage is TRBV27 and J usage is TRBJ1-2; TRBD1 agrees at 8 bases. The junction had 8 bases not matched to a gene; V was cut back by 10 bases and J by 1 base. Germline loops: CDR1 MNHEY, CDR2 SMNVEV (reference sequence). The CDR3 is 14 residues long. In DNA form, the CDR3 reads TGTGCCACCCTACAGGGGGGGAATAACTATGGCTACACCTTC. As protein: CATLQGGNNYGYTF.

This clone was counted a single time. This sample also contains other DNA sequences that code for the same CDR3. In nucleotides, the CDR3 is TGTGCCAGCAGCCCCGGGGGCTCCTATAATTCACCCCTCCACTTT. This codes for CASSPGGSYNSPLHF. The V call is TRBV9, the J call TRBJ1-6, with a possible D match to TRBD1 (5 bases). The CDR3 contains 15 residues. Per germline, CDR1 SGDLS and CDR2 YYNGEE. V lost 4 bases and J lost 0, with 8 bases in between.

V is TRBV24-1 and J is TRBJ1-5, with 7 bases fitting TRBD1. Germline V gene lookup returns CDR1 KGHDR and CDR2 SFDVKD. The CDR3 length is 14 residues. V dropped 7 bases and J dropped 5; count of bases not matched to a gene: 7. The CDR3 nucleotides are TGTGCCACCAGCCTGGGACAGTCCCATCAGCCCCAGCATTTT. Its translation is CATSLGQSHQPQHF.

The CDR3 DNA reads TGTGCCAGCAGTAATCCTTCCTCTAGCGGGGTTAGGGATGAGCAGTTCTTC. Its protein is CASSNPSSSGVRDEQFF. V usage is TRBV27 and J usage is TRBJ2-1; 9 nucleotides line up with TRBD2. In germline, CDR1 is MNHEY, CDR2 SMNVEV (reference sequence). V was clipped by 5 bases and J by 8 bases; unmatched bases: 16. This CDR3 has 17 residues.

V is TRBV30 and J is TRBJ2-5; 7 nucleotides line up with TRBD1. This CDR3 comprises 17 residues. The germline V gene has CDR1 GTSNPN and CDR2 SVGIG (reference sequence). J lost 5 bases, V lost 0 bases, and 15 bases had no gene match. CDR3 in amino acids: CAWSVRWGLNRGETQYF. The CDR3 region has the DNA TGTGCCTGGAGTGTACGGTGGGGGCTCAACAGGGGTGAGACCCAGTACTTC.

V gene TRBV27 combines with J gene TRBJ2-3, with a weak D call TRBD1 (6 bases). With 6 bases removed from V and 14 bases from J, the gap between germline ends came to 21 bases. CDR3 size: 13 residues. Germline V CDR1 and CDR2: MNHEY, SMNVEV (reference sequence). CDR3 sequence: CASSRLGRDIPYF. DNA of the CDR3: TGTGCCAGCAGCCGACTCGGACGGGACATCCCGTATTTT.

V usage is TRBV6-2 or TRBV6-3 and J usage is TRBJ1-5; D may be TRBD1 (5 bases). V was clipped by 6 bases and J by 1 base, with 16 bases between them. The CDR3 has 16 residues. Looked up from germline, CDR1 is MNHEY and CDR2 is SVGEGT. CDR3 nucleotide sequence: TGTGCCAGCAGCCCCCCGGGCCGGGGGAGCAATCAGCCCCAGCATTTT. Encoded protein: CASSPPGRGSNQPQHF.

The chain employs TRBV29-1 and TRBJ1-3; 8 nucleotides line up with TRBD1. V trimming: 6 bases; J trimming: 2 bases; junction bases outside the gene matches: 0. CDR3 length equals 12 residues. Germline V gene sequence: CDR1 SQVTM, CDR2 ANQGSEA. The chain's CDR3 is CSVTGAGNTIYF. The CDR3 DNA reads TGCAGCGTGACAGGGGCTGGAAACACCATATATTTT.

Here the CDR3 DNA reads TGTGCCAGCAGTTTAGGAGGGCTCGAGCAGTACTTC. Protein: CASSLGGLEQYF. The chain couples TRBV27 to TRBJ2-7, with D possibly matching TRBD2 (6 bases). The V and J ends lost 2 bases and 6 bases respectively, with 8 bases between them. This CDR3 is built from 12 residues. CDR1 and CDR2 (germline): MNHEY, SMNVEV (reference sequence).

The DNA of the CDR3 is TGCGCCAGCAGCCAGCCACAGGGGTCCGGGGCCAACGTCCTGACTTTC. It translates to CASSQPQGSGANVLTF. This chain links TRBV4-3 with TRBJ2-6, with 7 nucleotides matching TRBD1. Per germline, CDR1 LGHNA and CDR2 YSLEER. This CDR3 has 16 residues. V dropped 3 bases and J dropped 4; count of bases not matched to a gene: 6.

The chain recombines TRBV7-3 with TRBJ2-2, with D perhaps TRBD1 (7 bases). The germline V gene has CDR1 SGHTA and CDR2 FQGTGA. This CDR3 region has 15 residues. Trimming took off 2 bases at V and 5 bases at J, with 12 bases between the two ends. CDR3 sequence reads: CASSLWTGGTGELFF. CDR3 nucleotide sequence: TGTGCCAGCAGCTTATGGACAGGAGGGACCGGGGAGCTGTTTTTT.